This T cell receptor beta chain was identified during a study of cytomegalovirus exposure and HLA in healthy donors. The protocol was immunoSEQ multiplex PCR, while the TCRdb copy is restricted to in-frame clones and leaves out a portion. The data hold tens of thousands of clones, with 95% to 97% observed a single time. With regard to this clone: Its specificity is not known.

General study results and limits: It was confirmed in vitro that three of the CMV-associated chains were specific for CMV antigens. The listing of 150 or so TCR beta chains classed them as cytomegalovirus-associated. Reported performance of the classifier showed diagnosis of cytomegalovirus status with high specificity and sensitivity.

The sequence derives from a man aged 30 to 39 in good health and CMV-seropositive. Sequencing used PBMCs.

The CDR3 DNA follows: TGTGCCAGCAGTCCCAGGGACAGCTACGAGCAGTACTTC. Translated: CASSPRDSYEQYF. The chain has TRBV28 and TRBJ2-7, with TRBD1 matching 7 bases. The V segment lost 5 bases and the J segment 3 bases; nucleotides outside the gene matches: 4. The germline gives CDR1 MDHEN, CDR2 SYDVKM. There are 13 residues in the CDR3.